These 18 T cell receptor beta chains were sequenced from one sample in a study of OX40 agonist ivuxolimab in advanced cancers. This table comes from immunoSEQ multiplex PCR, and its TCRdb copy is limited to in-frame clones, with some not included. The data show approximately 90,000 clones, 70% to 90% seen once. This specimen was CD4+ or CD8+ T cells sorted from blood, taken in a trial of the OX40 agonist ivuxolimab. The receptor source for this set is an adult with an advanced solid tumor such as melanoma, head and neck, liver or kidney cancer.

The V call is TRBV18, the J call TRBJ1-2; the D gene is possibly TRBD1 (6 bases). Trimming stripped 3 bases from V and 0 bases from J, with 17 bases between. Germline lookup yields CDR1 KGHSH and CDR2 LQKENI. This CDR3 spans 17 amino acids. CDR3 amino acids: CASSPYPRTATNYGYTF. In DNA, the CDR3 is TGTGCCAGCTCACCCTACCCAAGGACAGCGACTAACTATGGCTACACCTTC.

V gene TRBV4-2 combines with J gene TRBJ1-2; D may be TRBD1 (6 bases). The CDR3 runs to 16 residues. Per germline, CDR1 LGHNA and CDR2 YNFKEQ. V shed 4 bases and J shed 5 bases, with 20 bases lying between them. The DNA for the CDR3 is TGTGCCAGCAGCCGTCAGATGAGAGGACAGAGTTATGGCTACACCTTC. Translated: CASSRQMRGQSYGYTF.

The V call is TRBV7-8, the J call TRBJ1-1, with 8 bases lining up with TRBD1. The CDR3 sequence is 16 residues long. From germline, CDR1 is SGHVS and CDR2 FQNEAQ. Losses at the gene ends were 2 bases for V and 0 bases for J; bases not matched to a gene: 5. DNA for the CDR3: TGTGCCAGCAGCTTACGAGACAGGGGATTGAACACTGAAGCTTTCTTT. This translates into CASSLRDRGLNTEAFF.

V and J are TRBV29-1 and TRBJ2-7; weak D call: TRBD2 (7 bases). The V gene lost 6 bases and the J gene lost 7 bases, with 19 bases spanning the gap. The germline V gene encodes CDR1 SQVTM and CDR2 ANQGSEA. The CDR3 length is 13 residues. Written as DNA, the CDR3 is TGCAGCGTGGGGGGGGCTAGCGCATCTGAGCAGTACTTC. It codes for CSVGGASASEQYF.

This chain uses TRBV29-1 with TRBJ1-1; D gene uncertain. The V and J ends lost 7 bases and 2 bases respectively, with 11 bases between them. The CDR3 is 12 residues long. Germline lookup yields CDR1 SQVTM and CDR2 ANQGSEA. CDR3 sequence (DNA): TGCAGCGCCCGCCAGGTCAACACTGAAGCTTTCTTT. Translated, it gives CSARQVNTEAFF.

V gene TRBV6-1 combines with J gene TRBJ2-2; tentatively, D is TRBD1 (6 bases). This CDR3 contains 16 residues. Trimming removed 4 bases at V and 3 bases at J, with 15 bases between. CDR1 and CDR2 (germline): MNHNS, SASEGT. The CDR3 DNA is TGTGCCAGCAGTGTCCCAACAGGGTATGACACCGGGGAGCTGTTTTTT. It codes for CASSVPTGYDTGELFF.

This chain uses TRBV6-5 with TRBJ1-5; D call uncertain. With 6 bases removed from V and 0 bases from J, the gap between germline ends came to 3 bases. Germline loops: CDR1 MNHEY, CDR2 SVGAGI. This CDR3 is built from 12 residues. The CDR3 sequence: CASSDSNQPQHF. For the CDR3, the DNA is TGTGCCAGCAGCGATAGCAATCAGCCCCAGCATTTT.

This chain uses TRBV19 with TRBJ1-4; tentative D call: TRBD1 (5 bases). The CDR3 contains 15 residues. V was cut by 7 bases and J by 6 bases, with 18 bases left in between. Looked up from germline, CDR1 is LNHDA and CDR2 is SQIVND (reference sequence). This CDR3 reads CASKQGPSPDEKLFF. The CDR3 bases are TGTGCCAGTAAGCAGGGCCCATCCCCGGATGAAAAACTGTTTTTT.

V and J are TRBV7-2 and TRBJ2-7; possible D gene TRBD1, 7 bases. The CDR3 is 14 amino acids. CDR1 is SGHTA, CDR2 FQGNSA, per germline. The V and J ends lost 3 bases and 7 bases respectively, with 16 bases between them. DNA of the CDR3: TGTGCCAGCAGCTTGCACAGGGGAGGAGGGGAGCAGTACTTC. Its translation is CASSLHRGGGEQYF.

In the case of this clone: The identical CDR3 is also encoded by other nucleotide sequences in the sample. This rearrangement joins TRBV5-1 to TRBJ1-5; TRBD1 matches at 7 bases. Looked up from germline, CDR1 is SGHRS and CDR2 is YFSETQ. The CDR3 is 15 residues long. Trimming cost V 0 bases and J 3 bases; bases outside gene matches: 3. CDR3 residues: CASSLAGGNNQPQHF. The CDR3 coding sequence is TGCGCCAGCAGCTTGGCAGGGGGGAACAATCAGCCCCAGCATTTT.

The gene calls are TRBV19 and TRBJ1-2; 8 bases match TRBD1. CDR3 size: 14 residues. The germline V gene has CDR1 LNHDA and CDR2 SQIVND (reference sequence). The V segment lost 3 bases and the J segment 4 bases; nucleotides outside the gene matches: 4. The DNA for the CDR3 is TGTGCCAGTAGTATTATAGACAGGGGCTATGGCTACACCTTC. It codes for CASSIIDRGYGYTF.

The chain has TRBV6-1 and TRBJ2-4; 9 bases agree with TRBD1. The CDR3 runs 12 residues. After removal of 6 bases from V and 9 bases from J, the junction contained 3 bases not matched to a gene. Germline V gene sequence: CDR1 MNHNS, CDR2 SASEGT. As DNA, the CDR3 is TGTGCCAGCAGGGACAGGGGACGCATTCAGTACTTC. Its translation is CASRDRGRIQYF.

V usage is TRBV7-9 and J usage is TRBJ1-6; D is unresolved. CDR3 length equals 14 residues. In germline, CDR1 is SEHNR, CDR2 FQNEAQ (reference sequence). V was cut by 4 bases and J by 10 bases, with 14 bases left in between. DNA of the CDR3: TGTGCCAGCAGCTGGGAAAGGCCCGGGTCACCCCTCCACTTT. Its protein is CASSWERPGSPLHF.

This clone was detected once. V and J are TRBV5-6 and TRBJ2-5, with 7 bases lining up with TRBD2. Per the germline V gene, CDR1 is SGHDT and CDR2 is YYEEEE. V lost 6 bases, J lost 5 bases, and 7 bases stayed unmatched. The CDR3 is made up of 13 amino acids. CDR3 protein: CASIGRAGETQYF. CDR3 DNA: TGTGCCAGCATAGGGAGGGCCGGGGAGACCCAGTACTTC.

The chain employs TRBV7-8 and TRBJ1-6; D not certain. The V gene's germline CDR1 is SGHVS and CDR2 FQNEAQ. This CDR3 has 15 amino acids. V shed 1 base and J shed 0 bases, with 4 bases lying between them. The CDR3, as DNA: TGTGCCAGCAGCTTAGGGAACTCCTATAATTCACCCCTCCACTTT. Protein product: CASSLGNSYNSPLHF.

This rearrangement joins TRBV9 to TRBJ1-6; 8 bases agree with TRBD1. V trimming: 2 bases; J trimming: 0 bases; junction bases outside the gene matches: 1. Germline V gene sequence: CDR1 SGDLS, CDR2 YYNGEE. CDR3 length: 16 residues. The DNA for the CDR3 is TGTGCCAGCAGCGTGACAGGGGCCTCCTATAATTCACCCCTCCACTTT. This translates into CASSVTGASYNSPLHF. The variable domain in full, completed from reference TRBV9 and TRBJ1-6, reads DSGVTQTPKHLITATGQRVTLRCSPRSGDLSVYWYQQSLDQGLQFLIQYYNGEERAKGNILERFSAQQFPDLHSELNLSSLELGDSALYFCASSVTGASYNSPLHFGNGTRLTVT.

CDR3 bases: TGTGCCAGTAGTTGGGATGTCCAAGAGACCCAGTACTTC. It yields the protein CASSWDVQETQYF. V is TRBV19 and J is TRBJ2-5; D unclear. V was clipped by 5 bases and J by 1 base, with 8 bases between them. The CDR3 has 13 amino acids. The V gene's germline CDR1 is LNHDA and CDR2 SQIVND (reference sequence).

CDR3 in amino acids: CASSYSGYLNTEAFF. CDR3 coding DNA: TGTGCCAGCAGTTACTCCGGATACCTGAACACTGAAGCTTTCTTT. This chain joins TRBV6-5 and TRBJ1-1; D gene uncertain. The V gene's germline CDR1 is MNHEY and CDR2 SVGAGI. CDR3 size: 15 residues. Trimming stripped 0 bases from V and 0 bases from J, with 8 bases between.